The T cell receptor (beta chain) under discussion was sequenced for a study of T and B cells in COVID-19 patients (dated by TCRdb to the early 2020s). For context, the study as a whole: Using TRB and IGH repertoire sequencing of peripheral blood, the study characterized adaptive immunity in COVID-19 patients who had active infection or had recovered. A recovered cohort included 19 patients who provided roughly 21 samples, and most of these patients had mild to moderate COVID-19 treated on an outpatient basis. Of the 20 to 25 patients in the active-infection cohort, 12 to 13 were critically ill and needed mechanical ventilation or ECMO. The recovered cohort had a median age of about 34 years, compared with 67 years in the active-infection cohort. The TCR and BCR sequence repository comprised over 35 patients and 70 or so time points, with over 8 million TCR sequences analysed. Repertoire analyses used an age-matched reference group of under 40 healthy donors who were negative for COVID-19 antibodies as the comparison. Up to about 10 follow-up blood samples were collected per patient, with some samples spanning different disease stages in the same individual. In the active-infection cohort, about 90% of the roughly 20 patients had comorbidities linked to unfavorable COVID-19 outcome. Two patients were included in both the recovered and active cohorts because samples were available from active disease and after recovery. Broader findings and caveats from the paper: During active COVID-19 the TRB repertoires were highly clonal, but at recovery diversity and richness rose above the levels seen in healthy donors. A total of approximately 2,300 exclusive TCR clusters, including about 32 low-pGen clusters, were found in the recovered cohort. The cohort was judged too small for assessing how HLA contributes to COVID-19 susceptibility or severity. Blood samples from mildly ill patients during symptoms and early samples from severe cases were scarce. The reported TCR clusters were stated to require prospective validation before clinical use. Strongly skewed TRBV/TRBJ gene usage was reported in patients with COVID-19. Specific T cell subsets (CD4+/Treg/CD8+) and sorted SARS-CoV-2-responsive or tetramer+ T cells had not yet been sequenced, and these experiments were ongoing.

Remarks on this clonotype: Its antigen is still unknown. No clone much larger than this one lies a single base away; base qualities are absent.

Reads for this sample came from an Illumina MiSeq. TRB rearrangements were amplified by multiplex PCR with BIOMED2 TRB-A/B primer pools. Illumina-compatible adapters and 7-nucleotide sample barcodes were attached to the amplicons through two consecutive PCRs. All library PCRs used Phusion HS II polymerase. The amplicons were purified from gel with the NucleoSpin Gel and PCR Clean-up kit, measured on Qubit, and combined at roughly 4.4 nM. Before Illumina next-generation sequencing, the quality of the amplicon pool was assessed on an Agilent 2100 Bioanalyzer. Regarding the original processing steps: Annotation of TRB rearrangements was done in MiXCR 3.0.8 with the default MiXCR reference library. Non-productive reads and sequences with fewer than 2 reads were removed, and every unique CDR3 nucleotide sequence was treated as one clone. Clonality, diversity, richness and V-J gene usage were calculated in R 3.5.1. GLIPH2 was used for TCR clustering by CDR3 similarity, and generation probabilities were calculated by OLGA. GLIPH2 clusters were kept only when the clusters contained at least four unique TCR clonotypes present in at least three individuals. The public reads were run again by TCRdb, first through fastp at Q25 and then through MiXCR, and only productive beta chains were kept. Identical CDR3 protein sequences are pooled into one entry, listed with their most common genes and DNA. Clone size and V and J calls follow TCRdb, not the original study. For this sample the table gives more than 12,000 distinct CDR3 sequences, of which about 26% were detected only once. The ten largest clones capture about 1% of the sample.

CDR1 and CDR2 are read off the germline V gene (reference sequence) as GTSNPN and SVGIG. At the junction V is shortened by 5 bases and J by 5 bases, with 18 bases in between. The CDR3, cysteine through phenylalanine, is 14 amino acids long. Of all the DNA, just the CDR3 is kept, 42 bases in frame from base 1. TRB repertoires were amplified using roughly 220-550 ng of genomic DNA isolated from blood. The sequence is built from TRBV30 and TRBJ2-5, with TRBD2 tentatively as D gene (7 bases match). The sequenced sample was blood. The sequence was obtained from a human donor who had recovered from COVID-19. The DNA sequence is given as TGTGCCTGGGGGGTGGGGGGGGCTAGGGAGACCCAGTACTTC. Its translation is CAWGVGGARETQYF.